The 28 T cell receptor beta chains below come from one sample, sequenced in a study of graft-versus-host responses after intestinal transplantation. These receptors lack a known antigen. The table came from immunoSEQ multiplex PCR; TCRdb's copy has only in-frame clones and leaves some out. Of over 80,000 clones listed, 85% to 95% were seen once; the top ten hold around 0.38%. The specimen was unstimulated CD8+ T cells sorted from spleen or lymph node cells, collected before transplant. These receptors were obtained from a human donor who was the organ donor for an intestinal transplant.

The chain is built from TRBV6-5 and TRBJ2-5; D ambiguous. The CDR3 totals 14 residues. Trimming removed 6 bases at V and 2 bases at J, with 13 bases between. Per the germline V gene, CDR1 is MNHEY and CDR2 is SVGAGI. For the CDR3, the DNA is TGTGCCAGCAGAATTCGTAGTAGTCAAGAGACCCAGTACTTC. Amino acids: CASRIRSSQETQYF.

The rearrangement joins TRBV2 to TRBJ2-7; D ambiguous. V was pared by 6 bases and J by 5 bases, with 11 bases between. The CDR3 totals 12 residues. Germline V gene lookup returns CDR1 SNHLY and CDR2 FYNNEI. The CDR3 sequence: CASRPASDEQYF. The CDR3 DNA is TGTGCCAGCAGACCGGCTAGTGACGAGCAGTACTTC.

V is TRBV19 and J is TRBJ1-1; D gene ambiguous. The V end lost 5 bases, the J end lost 8 bases, and 18 bases lay between the germline ends. The germline V gene has CDR1 LNHDA and CDR2 SQIVND (reference sequence). The CDR3 runs to 14 residues. CDR3: CASSYGVTYAEAFF. CDR3 DNA sequence: TGTGCCAGTAGTTACGGGGTAACTTACGCGGAAGCTTTCTTT.

This clone was recorded once. The chain joins TRBV30 to TRBJ1-6; D is uncertain. Germline V CDR1 and CDR2: GTSNPN, SVGIG (reference sequence). V shed 4 bases and J shed 3 bases, with 7 bases lying between them. The length of the CDR3 is 13 residues. The CDR3 protein is CAWKTDYNSPLHF. The DNA of the CDR3 is TGTGCCTGGAAAACTGACTATAATTCACCCCTCCACTTT.

This chain connects TRBV6-1 to TRBJ1-1, with D possibly matching TRBD1 (6 bases). Trimming removed 2 bases at V and 6 bases at J, with 13 bases between. Germline CDR1 is MNHNS and CDR2 is SASEGT. The CDR3 has 14 residues. The CDR3 here is CASSELGKGAEAFF. As DNA, the CDR3 is TGTGCCAGCAGTGAACTGGGAAAGGGGGCTGAAGCTTTCTTT.

This sequence joins TRBV4-1 and TRBJ2-2; 16 nucleotides line up with TRBD2. After removal of 2 bases from V and 3 bases from J, the junction contained 6 bases not matched to a gene. From germline, CDR1 is MGHRA and CDR2 YSYEKL. The CDR3 totals 19 residues. The CDR3 bases are TGCGCCAGCAGCCAATTGGGACTAGCGGGGGGGCCGGACACCGGGGAGCTGTTTTTT. The encoded protein is CASSQLGLAGGPDTGELFF.

The genes are TRBV15 and TRBJ2-7; a possible D gene is TRBD1 (6 bases). V lost 2 bases to trimming and J lost 5 bases, with 7 bases between them. CDR1 and CDR2 (germline): LNHNV, YYDKDF (reference sequence). The CDR3 length is 12 residues. CDR3 in amino acids: CATSRHRDEQYF. For the CDR3, the DNA is TGTGCCACCAGCAGACACAGGGACGAGCAGTACTTC.

CDR3 amino acids: CASGVSGDSYEQYF. The CDR3 coding sequence is TGTGCCTCGGGGGTCAGCGGGGATTCCTACGAGCAGTACTTC. This chain connects TRBV10-3 to TRBJ2-7, with 7 bases fitting TRBD2. The germline V gene encodes CDR1 ENHRY and CDR2 SYGVKD. This CDR3 is 14 amino acids long. With V trimmed by 11 bases and J by 1 base, 11 bases remained unmatched.

The rearrangement uses TRBV14 and TRBJ1-1, with D perhaps TRBD1 (5 bases). V was trimmed by 0 bases and J by 5 bases, leaving 10 bases between them. The CDR3 runs 14 residues. In germline, CDR1 is SGHDN, CDR2 FVKESK. The CDR3 is CASSQDQGLTEAFF. The CDR3 nucleotides are TGTGCCAGCAGCCAAGACCAGGGATTAACTGAAGCTTTCTTT. The entire variable domain, with the rest obtained from reference TRBV14 and TRBJ1-1, is as follows: EAGVTQFPSHSVIEKGQTVTLRCDPISGHDNLYWYRRVMGKEIKFLLHFVKESKQDESGMPNNRFLAERTGGTYSTLKVQPAELEDSGVYFCASSQDQGLTEAFFGQGTRLTVV.

The chain uses TRBV9 and TRBJ2-3, with 11 positions matching TRBD1. Germline CDR1 is SGDLS and CDR2 is YYNGEE. J lost 4 bases, V lost 0 bases, and 1 base had no gene match. CDR3 size: 15 residues. For the CDR3, the DNA is TGTGCCAGCAGCGTAGGGACAGGGGGCGCAGATACGCAGTATTTT. This sequence encodes CASSVGTGGADTQYF.

The J gene is TRBJ1-1, the V gene TRBV4-1; 8 bases agree with TRBD1. Germline V gene lookup returns CDR1 MGHRA and CDR2 YSYEKL. This CDR3 is built from 15 residues. J was trimmed by 4 bases and V by 3 bases; bases with no gene match: 7. The CDR3 nucleotides read TGCGCCAGCAGCCATCAGACAGGGGCCGGCACTGAAGCTTTCTTT. The encoded protein is CASSHQTGAGTEAFF.

The table lists this clone with a count of one. The chain combines TRBV4-1 with TRBJ2-1; 15 bases match TRBD2. The CDR3 runs to 18 residues. CDR1 and CDR2 from the germline V gene are MGHRA and YSYEKL. With V trimmed by 5 bases and J by 4 bases, 9 bases remained unmatched. The CDR3 reads CASSERGGTSGGYNEQFF. The CDR3 DNA reads as TGCGCCAGCAGCGAAAGGGGCGGGACTAGCGGGGGGTACAATGAGCAGTTCTTC.

This chain links TRBV9 with TRBJ2-3, with a weak D call TRBD2 (6 bases). Germline V gene lookup returns CDR1 SGDLS and CDR2 YYNGEE. This CDR3 region has 16 residues. Trimming left V 2 bases short and J 0 bases short, with 13 bases between. The CDR3 loop is CASSVGTHSSTDTQYF. CDR3 DNA sequence: TGTGCCAGCAGCGTCGGGACTCACTCTAGCACAGATACGCAGTATTTT.

This clone has just one count. The chain employs TRBV12-5 and TRBJ1-1; 7 bases agree with TRBD1. The germline gives CDR1 LGHNT, CDR2 FRNRAP. V shed 6 bases and J 7 bases; nucleotides not matched to a gene: 17. The CDR3 covers 16 residues. The CDR3 here is CASGRDRAASSGEAFF. In nucleotides, the CDR3 is TGTGCTAGTGGCCGAGACAGGGCGGCGTCGTCGGGTGAAGCTTTCTTT.

J is TRBJ1-2 and V is TRBV27, with a tentative D call TRBD1 (6 bases). The germline gives CDR1 MNHEY, CDR2 SMNVEV (reference sequence). The CDR3 consists of 14 residues. Trimming cost V 3 bases and J 6 bases, with 14 bases left between them. CDR3 sequence: CASSFSGGTDGYTF. CDR3 nucleotides: TGTGCCAGCAGTTTTTCGGGGGGCACCGATGGCTACACCTTC.

The chain is built from TRBV27 and TRBJ1-6, with D unresolved. The germline V gene has CDR1 MNHEY and CDR2 SMNVEV (reference sequence). The CDR3 sequence is 14 residues long. Trimming stripped 7 bases from V and 7 bases from J, with 14 bases between. As DNA, the CDR3 is TGTGCCAGCACCACTGCTCCGGGGAATTCACCCCTCCACTTT. Encoded protein: CASTTAPGNSPLHF.

V gene TRBV30 combines with J gene TRBJ2-3; 10 positions match TRBD2. The CDR3 sequence is 15 residues long. Germline V lookup: CDR1 GTSNPN, CDR2 SVGIG (reference sequence). Trimming removed 0 bases from V and 6 bases from J; junction bases left unmatched: 6. The CDR3 sequence is CAWSVGSGGADTQYF. The CDR3 DNA reads as TGTGCCTGGAGTGTCGGGAGCGGGGGGGCCGATACGCAGTATTTT.

J is TRBJ2-3 and V is TRBV4-3, with TRBD2 matching over 7 bases. The V and J ends lost 4 bases and 2 bases, in that order; junction bases with no gene match: 3. The CDR3 is 14 residues long. The germline V gene has CDR1 LGHNA and CDR2 YSLEER. CDR3: CASSPGTNTDTQYF. CDR3 sequence (DNA): TGCGCCAGCAGCCCTGGGACTAACACAGATACGCAGTATTTT.

The rearrangement uses TRBV9 and TRBJ1-2; D perhaps matches TRBD1 (6 bases). V was trimmed by 0 bases and J by 2 bases, leaving 17 bases between them. The CDR3 runs 17 residues. From germline, CDR1 is SGDLS and CDR2 YYNGEE. The CDR3 loop is CASSVAPRDIVNYGYTF. The CDR3, as DNA: TGTGCCAGCAGCGTAGCCCCCAGGGACATCGTCAACTATGGCTACACCTTC.

This sequence joins TRBV4-1 and TRBJ2-2, with TRBD2 matching 8 bases. This CDR3 spans 17 amino acids. The V segment lost 6 bases and the J segment 2 bases; nucleotides outside the gene matches: 11. The germline gives CDR1 MGHRA, CDR2 YSYEKL. The DNA for the CDR3 is TGCGCCAGCAGACCGCTTCTAGCGGGTGATAACACCGGGGAGCTGTTTTTT. Translation gives CASRPLLAGDNTGELFF.

The V gene is TRBV11-2, the J gene TRBJ1-1, with 10 bases fitting TRBD1. The CDR3 runs to 15 residues. With V trimmed by 4 bases and J by 1 base, 3 bases remained unmatched. CDR1 is SGHAT and CDR2 is FQNNGV in the germline V gene. CDR3 in amino acids: CASSYRTGGNTEAFF. The DNA for the CDR3 is TGTGCCAGCAGCTACCGGACAGGGGGGAACACTGAAGCTTTCTTT.

The chain uses TRBV9 and TRBJ2-3, with TRBD2 identical over 11 bases. The germline V gene encodes CDR1 SGDLS and CDR2 YYNGEE. The V and J ends lost 0 bases and 9 bases, in that order; junction bases with no gene match: 24. The CDR3 is made up of 21 amino acids. The CDR3 sequence is CASSVAVGSSGGPHVISTQYF. The DNA for the CDR3 is TGTGCCAGCAGCGTAGCGGTAGGATCTAGCGGGGGGCCCCACGTTATCTCCACGCAGTATTTT.

The J gene is TRBJ2-3, the V gene TRBV18, with D maybe TRBD2 (6 bases). V lost 0 bases and J lost 3, with 16 bases in between. CDR1 and CDR2 (germline): KGHSH, LQKENI. The CDR3 loop spans 17 amino acids. The CDR3 DNA sequence: TGTGCCAGCTCACCACCGGGGGGAGCCAGAAAGACAGATACGCAGTATTTT. Protein sequence: CASSPPGGARKTDTQYF.

The chain employs TRBV9 and TRBJ2-3; TRBD2 matches 12 bases. The CDR3 runs to 18 residues. Losses at the gene ends were 0 bases for V and 5 bases for J; bases not matched to a gene: 10. CDR1 and CDR2 from the germline V gene are SGDLS and YYNGEE. CDR3 sequence (DNA): TGTGCCAGCAGCGTAGAGGGGGGACTAGCGGGCATCGGAGATACGCAGTATTTT. As protein: CASSVEGGLAGIGDTQYF. Filled out from reference TRBV9 and TRBJ2-3, the complete variable domain reads DSGVTQTPKHLITATGQRVTLRCSPRSGDLSVYWYQQSLDQGLQFLIQYYNGEERAKGNILERFSAQQFPDLHSELNLSSLELGDSALYFCASSVEGGLAGIGDTQYFGPGTRLTVL.

The rearrangement uses TRBV28 and TRBJ2-5; 8 bases map to TRBD2. V shed 6 bases and J 1 base; nucleotides not matched to a gene: 7. The CDR3 is made up of 15 amino acids. CDR1 is MDHEN, CDR2 SYDVKM, per germline. CDR3 amino acids: CASSPGGGTQETQYF. Here the CDR3 DNA reads TGTGCCAGCAGCCCGGGCGGGGGGACCCAAGAGACCCAGTACTTC.

The V and J genes are TRBV5-4 and TRBJ1-2; D gene uncertain. V was cut by 3 bases and J by 6 bases, with 9 bases left in between. CDR1 is SGHNT and CDR2 is YYREEE in the germline V gene (reference sequence). The CDR3 length is 12 residues. The CDR3: CASSSSGDGYTF. The DNA for the CDR3 is TGTGCCAGCAGCTCCTCCGGAGATGGCTACACCTTC.

This clone occurred once. The rearrangement links TRBV6-6 to TRBJ2-7, with 8 bases matching TRBD1. From germline, CDR1 is MNHNY and CDR2 SVGAGI (reference sequence). V shed 2 bases and J 5 bases; nucleotides not matched to a gene: 11. The CDR3 totals 16 residues. This chain's CDR3 is CASSYPHSDRVNEQYF. For the CDR3, the DNA is TGTGCCAGCAGTTACCCGCACTCGGACAGGGTCAACGAGCAGTACTTC.

V gene TRBV7-9 combines with J gene TRBJ2-5; D gene uncertain. CDR3 length equals 14 residues. Germline V gene lookup returns CDR1 SEHNR and CDR2 FQNEAQ (reference sequence). Trimming stripped 5 bases from V and 1 base from J, with 11 bases between. As DNA, the CDR3 is TGTGCCAGCAGCGCGGTCTCCCGCCAAGAGACCCAGTACTTC. It encodes CASSAVSRQETQYF.